The 18 T cell receptor beta chains in this list originate from one sample, sequenced in a study of metastatic and nonmetastatic thyroid tumors. Each patient went into thyroid surgery without having received any treatment. TCRdb re-called clones from the PCR reads using MiXCR. The data hold 25,000 to 30,000 clones, with less than 25% observed a single time. Material for sequencing was blood. These receptors came from a male donor with papillary thyroid cancer or a benign thyroid nodule (not recorded which). Some clones in this sample may be carry-over from other donors' samples.

This clone has only a few counts. The chain has TRBV28 and TRBJ1-2, with D tentatively TRBD1 (6 bases). CDR1 and CDR2 (germline): MDHEN, SYDVKM. The CDR3 loop spans 13 amino acids. Trimming stripped 3 bases from V and 9 bases from J, with 14 bases between. CDR3 nucleotides: TGTGCCAGCAGTTTTACAGGGAGGTATTGCTACACCTTC. This codes for CASSFTGRYCYTF.

This clone was found many times. This may arise from a read error, as a much more abundant clone is one base away. Other nucleotide sequences from this sample produce the same CDR3. The chain has TRBV9 and TRBJ2-7, with D perhaps matching TRBD2 (6 bases). The CDR3 loop spans 15 amino acids. The germline CDR1 and CDR2 sequences are SGDLS and YYNGEE. With 5 bases removed from V and 2 bases from J, the gap between germline ends came to 17 bases. The DNA of the CDR3 is TGTGCCAGCAGTGTTGGGGGAGGTGAGGCCTACGAGCAGTACTTC. Encoded protein: CASSVGGGEAYEQYF.

This clone was counted at least ten times. CDR3 in DNA: TGTGCTAAAACAGAGAAACCTGGTGGGACCCAGTACTTC. This encodes CAKTEKPGGTQYF. This chain connects TRBV7-7 to TRBJ2-5; no clear D gene. There are 13 residues in the CDR3. The germline V gene has CDR1 SSHAT and CDR2 FNYEAQ (reference sequence).

This clone has a count of ten or more. The chain joins TRBV12-3 or TRBV12-4 to TRBJ1-1; no definite D call. Trimming pared 1 base from V and 5 bases from J, leaving 2 bases between. The CDR3 is 11 residues long. The CDR3 reads CASSLGTEAFF. DNA of the CDR3: TGTGCCAGCAGTTTAGGAACTGAAGCTTTCTTT.

Many counts were recorded for this clone. Within the sample, other DNA sequences also encode this same CDR3. The gene calls are TRBV6-1 and TRBJ2-3, with D possibly TRBD1 on 6 matching bases. This CDR3 spans 13 amino acids. Germline CDR1 MNHNS, CDR2 SASEGT. Trimming took off 6 bases at V and 1 base at J, with 8 bases between the two ends. The chain's CDR3 is CASRQGGTDTQYF. CDR3 bases: TGTGCCAGCAGACAGGGAGGCACAGATACGCAGTATTTT.

Regarding this clone: One end of the junction varies from germline; a read error may be responsible. This sequence joins TRBV29-1 and TRBJ2-2, with D possibly being TRBD2 (6 bases). The germline gives CDR1 SQVTM, CDR2 ANQGSEA. This CDR3 has 13 residues. CDR3 bases: TGCAGCGTTGAGCGGGGTTACACCGGGGCGCTGTTTTTT. Its protein product is CSVERGYTGALFF.

This clone was detected many times. Here the CDR3 reads CATRGRSGYTF. CDR3 DNA sequence: TGTGCCACCAGGGGGCGCAGCGGCTACACCTTC. The chain uses TRBV24-1 and TRBJ1-2; tentatively, D is TRBD1 (5 bases). Germline V gene data show CDR1 as KGHDR and CDR2 as SFDVKD. Trimming removed 7 bases at V and 8 bases at J, with 10 bases between. This CDR3 comprises 11 residues.

This clone has a count of ten or more. The sample contains more than one DNA sequence encoding this CDR3. This chain connects TRBV7-2 to TRBJ2-7; 8 bases map to TRBD2. V shed 8 bases, J shed 8 bases, and the junction held 17 bases outside the gene matches. The CDR3 is 15 residues long. Germline lookup yields CDR1 SGHTA and CDR2 FQGNSA. This CDR3 reads CASALMGLEGYQQYF. The CDR3, as DNA: TGTGCCAGCGCACTAATGGGACTAGAGGGGTACCAGCAGTACTTC.

In this sample, this clone turned up once. The V call is TRBV30, the J call TRBJ1-5; D is unclear. Trimming took 0 bases from V and 1 from J, leaving 10 bases between them. Germline CDR1 is GTSNPN and CDR2 is SVGIG (reference sequence). The CDR3 length is 15 residues. The CDR3, as DNA: TGTGCCTGGAGTGTTCTCGTTGCCAGCAATCAGCCCCAGCATTTT. Its translation is CAWSVLVASNQPQHF.

This clone has at least ten counts. The chain employs TRBV7-8 and TRBJ1-5; the D gene is possibly TRBD1 (5 bases). Germline CDR1 and CDR2: SGHVS and FQNEAQ. This CDR3 is built from 15 residues. V lost 5 bases and J 4 bases, leaving 15 bases between the germline ends. This CDR3 is CASSLRDGENQPQHF. In nucleotides, the CDR3 is TGTGCCAGCAGCCTCCGGGACGGGGAGAATCAGCCCCAGCATTTT.

This clone is categorized as medium-sized (0.01 to 0.1%). The J gene is TRBJ1-1, the V gene TRBV6-2 or TRBV6-3, with D tentatively TRBD1 (5 bases). The germline CDR1 and CDR2 sequences are MNHEY and SVGEGT. V was shortened by 6 bases and J by 3 bases, with 11 bases between the two germline ends. The length of the CDR3 is 13 residues. DNA for the CDR3: TGTGCCAGCAGACCTGACAGCCACACTGAAGCTTTCTTT. Translation: CASRPDSHTEAFF.

The sample holds many counts of this clone. The rearrangement joins TRBV29-1 to TRBJ2-3; no clear D gene. The germline gives CDR1 SQVTM, CDR2 ANQGSEA. The CDR3 is 13 residues long. V was trimmed by 4 bases and J by 2 bases, leaving 10 bases between them. The CDR3 DNA reads TGCAGCGTTGGTTCCGCATACACAGATACGCAGTATTTT. It is translated as CSVGSAYTDTQYF.

There are many counts of this clone. The chain links TRBV5-6 to TRBJ1-3; D is unclear. The ends were cut back, 1 base at V and 3 bases at J, with 8 bases in the middle. CDR3 length: 14 amino acids. Germline assignment: CDR1 SGHDT and CDR2 YYEEEE. The CDR3 DNA reads TGTGCCAGCAGCTTGCGGGGTTTTGGAAACACCATATATTTT. As protein: CASSLRGFGNTIYF. The full variable domain, completed using reference TRBV5-6 and TRBJ1-3, is DAGVTQSPTHLIKTRGQQVTLRCSPKSGHDTVSWYQQALGQGPQFIFQYYEEEERQRGNFPDRFSGHQFPNYSSELNVNALLLGDSALYLCASSLRGFGNTIYFGEGSWLTVV.

In its sample, this clone was seen many times. CDR3 nucleotide sequence: TGTGCCAGCAGCTTAACAGCGGGAGGGCACTACGAGCAGTACTTC. Translated, it gives CASSLTAGGHYEQYF. This chain connects TRBV7-3 to TRBJ2-7; 10 positions agree with TRBD2. Trimming at V came to 0 bases and at J to 3 bases, leaving 2 bases not matched to a gene. CDR3 length equals 15 residues. Germline values: CDR1 SGHTA, CDR2 FQGTGA.

This clone was seen repeatedly, ten times or more. The rearrangement joins TRBV7-8 to TRBJ2-1, with 10 nucleotides matching TRBD2. J was trimmed by 6 bases and V by 2 bases; bases with no gene match: 10. The germline V gene has CDR1 SGHVS and CDR2 FQNEAQ. The CDR3 consists of 17 residues. The CDR3 is CASSLLLSSGSSNEQFF. The DNA of the CDR3 is TGTGCCAGCAGCTTACTACTGTCTAGCGGGAGTAGCAATGAGCAGTTCTTC.

This clone came up a few times. J is TRBJ2-2 and V is TRBV6-4; D not certain. V lost 2 bases to trimming and J lost 6 bases, with 7 bases between them. Germline CDR1 MRHNA, CDR2 SNTAGT. The CDR3 runs to 13 residues. CDR3 sequence (DNA): TGTGCCAGCAGTGACGGGGATTCCGGGGAGCTGTTTTTT. Its translation is CASSDGDSGELFF.

The table lists this clone with many counts. The rearrangement uses TRBV7-3 and TRBJ1-1; D ambiguous. V dropped 0 bases and J dropped 1 base, with 3 bases sitting between them. The CDR3 consists of 13 residues. Per germline, CDR1 SGHTA and CDR2 FQGTGA. The CDR3 is CASSLTRNTEAFF. CDR3 in DNA: TGTGCCAGCAGCTTAACTCGGAACACTGAAGCTTTCTTT.

The table lists this clone with many counts. The V gene is TRBV7-6, the J gene TRBJ2-1; 12 bases match TRBD2. The CDR3 runs 16 residues. CDR1 and CDR2 (germline): SGHVS, FNYEAQ. The V and J ends lost 1 base and 8 bases, in that order; junction bases with no gene match: 6. The CDR3 bases are TGTGCCAGCAGCTTAGGAACTAGCGGGAGGTACCATGAGCAGTTCTTC. Its protein is CASSLGTSGRYHEQFF.